The 24 T cell receptor beta chains presented below share a single source sample, sequenced in a study of blood T cells in healthy people across ages. For the second PCR, which ran for roughly 7 to 11 cycles, a sample-barcoded 5' primer and a J-beta primer mix were used. TCRdb itself ran the 5' RACE reads through MiXCR, one entry per CDR3 protein. Here the sample spans around 1,600,000 distinct CDR3 sequences, approximately 42% being singletons. Sequences were obtained from blood. Receptors originate from a woman aged 18-29 years in good health.

This sequence joins TRBV7-3 and TRBJ2-3; D remains ambiguous. Trimming stripped 3 bases from V and 2 bases from J, with 9 bases between. The CDR3 is 14 amino acids. Germline CDR1 is SGHTA and CDR2 is FQGTGA. In DNA, the CDR3 is TGTGCCAGCAGCTTTCTTCGAAACACAGATACGCAGTATTTT. This codes for CASSFLRNTDTQYF.

To note about this clonotype: The germline gene is not matched at one end of the junction; a read error may be the cause. The chain combines TRBV6-5 with TRBJ1-1; D ambiguous. The length of the CDR3 is 12 residues. CDR1 is MNHEY, CDR2 SVGAGI, per germline. The CDR3 coding sequence is TGTGCCAGCAGTGACTCGGGTCGGGCCCCTTTCTTT. It specifies CASSDSGRAPFF.

The CDR3 bases are TGCGCCAGCAGCATGTCTTCTGGAAACACCATATATTTT. Its translation: CASSMSSGNTIYF. The chain employs TRBV5-1 and TRBJ1-3; D remains unclear. Germline values: CDR1 SGHRS, CDR2 YFSETQ. This CDR3 region has 13 residues. V dropped 4 bases and J dropped 1 base, with 6 bases sitting between them.

Notes on this clonotype: Its ends do not fully match the called genes, so a read error is possible. The chain recombines TRBV3-1 with TRBJ2-1; D is unclear. The CDR3 totals 15 residues. The germline V gene has CDR1 LGHDT and CDR2 YNNKEL (reference sequence). The CDR3 region is CASRQDFFLYNEQFF. The CDR3 DNA follows: TGTGCCAGCAGACAAGACTTTTTCCTTTACAATGAGCAGTTCTTC.

This clonotype was found a few times. The chain's CDR3 is CASSLWQGWETQYF. The CDR3 DNA sequence: TGCGCCAGCAGCTTGTGGCAGGGTTGGGAGACCCAGTACTTC. The gene calls are TRBV5-1 and TRBJ2-5; tentatively, D is TRBD1 (5 bases). This CDR3 spans 14 amino acids. Trimming took off 1 base at V and 5 bases at J, with 12 bases between the two ends. The germline V gene has CDR1 SGHRS and CDR2 YFSETQ.

This clonotype was seen only a few times. The rearrangement uses TRBV7-2 and TRBJ1-6; D remains unclear. The CDR3 runs 14 residues. V lost 0 bases, J lost 9 bases, and 9 bases lay in between. CDR1 SGHTA and CDR2 FQGNSA come from the germline V gene. The CDR3 DNA reads TGTGCCAGCAGCTTAGCGCCGGCTCTTTCACCCCTCCACTTT. Translating it yields CASSLAPALSPLHF.

The rearrangement links TRBV20-1 to TRBJ2-5; the match to TRBD2 covers 11 bases. The J call could be wrong; TRBJ2-7 is a better fit for the DNA end. In germline, CDR1 is DFQATT, CDR2 SNEGSKA (reference sequence). The CDR3 is 15 amino acids. The CDR3 coding sequence is TGCAGTGCTAGCGGACTAGCGGGCGGAACCTACGAGCAGTACTTC. This gives the protein CSASGLAGGTYEQYF.

The rearrangement joins TRBV20-1 to TRBJ2-2; D ambiguous. Germline CDR1 DFQATT, CDR2 SNEGSKA (reference sequence). Trimming took 6 bases from V and 0 from J, leaving 17 bases between them. The CDR3 has 16 residues. The CDR3 loop reads CSAPPPGNPNTGELFF. The CDR3 coding sequence is TGCAGTGCGCCCCCCCCTGGCAACCCGAACACCGGGGAGCTGTTTTTT.

Concerning this clonotype itself: A much larger clone lies a single base off, so this may be a read error. V is TRBV7-3 and J is TRBJ1-2; 9 bases fit TRBD1. The germline gives CDR1 SGHTA, CDR2 FQGTGA. The CDR3 is 14 residues long. CDR3 in amino acids: CACSTGQGNYGYTF. CDR3 sequence (DNA): TGTGCCTGCAGCACGGGACAGGGAAACTATGGCTACACCTTC.

This clonotype was detected many times. The chain recombines TRBV7-3 with TRBJ1-2; unclear D gene. The V and J ends lost 5 bases and 2 bases respectively, with 9 bases between them. The length of the CDR3 is 13 residues. The germline CDR1 and CDR2 sequences are SGHTA and FQGTGA. This chain's CDR3 is CASSVAQNYGYTF. The CDR3 DNA follows: TGTGCCAGCAGCGTCGCACAGAACTATGGCTACACCTTC.

The V and J genes are TRBV12-5 and TRBJ1-2; possible D gene TRBD1, 5 bases. V dropped 7 bases and J dropped 0 bases, with 12 bases sitting between them. The CDR3 is made up of 14 amino acids. CDR1 and CDR2 from the germline V gene are LGHNT and FRNRAP. CDR3 DNA sequence: TGTGCTAGTGTTAGCCTAGGGGCTAACTATGGCTACACCTTC. Translation: CASVSLGANYGYTF.

J is TRBJ2-7 and V is TRBV7-2; D gene uncertain. CDR1 and CDR2 from the germline V gene are SGHTA and FQGNSA. This CDR3 region has 15 residues. The ends were cut back, 6 bases at V and 2 bases at J, with 17 bases in the middle. In DNA form, the CDR3 reads TGTGCCAGCAGTAAAGTCGACGCAGGACCCTACGAGCAGTACTTC. Encoded protein: CASSKVDAGPYEQYF.

In its sample, this clonotype was seen a few times. The chain joins TRBV5-1 to TRBJ2-7; TRBD1 matches 7 bases. The length of the CDR3 is 15 residues. Trimming at V came to 4 bases and at J to 0 bases, leaving 7 bases not matched to a gene. Germline V gene sequence: CDR1 SGHRS, CDR2 YFSETQ. CDR3 in DNA: TGCGCCAGCAGCGTTGGGACAGCATTCTCCTACGAGCAGTACTTC. Protein product: CASSVGTAFSYEQYF.

This rearrangement joins TRBV5-1 to TRBJ2-1; D unresolved. CDR3 size: 13 residues. The germline gives CDR1 SGHRS, CDR2 YFSETQ. Trimming cost V 1 base and J 9 bases, with 11 bases left between them. The CDR3 sequence is CASSLSDAAEQFF. CDR3 in DNA: TGCGCCAGCAGCTTGTCTGATGCTGCTGAGCAGTTCTTC.

Details on this clonotype: Possible read error: a much larger clone is one base away. The chain recombines TRBV7-2 with TRBJ2-1; 9 bases are a match to TRBD2. Germline V gene sequence: CDR1 SGHTA, CDR2 FQGNSA. The CDR3 extends over 14 amino acids. The V segment lost 6 bases and the J segment 13 bases; nucleotides outside the gene matches: 13. CDR3 amino acids: CASSPGTSSETQFF. The CDR3 nucleotides read TGTGCCAGCAGTCCCGGGACTAGCTCGGAGACCCAGTTCTTC.

This clonotype occurred a few times. The chain couples TRBV2 to TRBJ2-3; TRBD1 agrees at 7 bases. This CDR3 comprises 14 residues. Looked up from germline, CDR1 is SNHLY and CDR2 is FYNNEI. V gave up 10 bases and J gave up 1 base; unmatched junction bases: 8. The CDR3 sequence: CATLRGPGTDTQYF. The DNA of the CDR3 is TGTGCCACCCTGAGGGGGCCGGGCACAGATACGCAGTATTTT.

This clonotype was counted a few times. V and J are TRBV20-1 and TRBJ2-3; perhaps TRBD2 as D (6 bases). This CDR3 region has 15 residues. Germline V gene sequence: CDR1 DFQATT, CDR2 SNEGSKA (reference sequence). The CDR3 coding sequence is TGCAGCCCTAATACGGAGGACTACAGCACAGATACGCAGTATTTT. Protein product: CSPNTEDYSTDTQYF.

This clonotype showed up just a few times. The chain links TRBV7-9 to TRBJ2-5; 11 bases match TRBD2. The ends lost 3 bases at V and 11 bases at J; junction bases unmatched: 14. The CDR3 extends over 16 amino acids. Germline loops: CDR1 SEHNR, CDR2 FQNEAQ (reference sequence). The CDR3 coding sequence is TGTGCCAGCAGCTTTCTAGCGGGAGGCACCTACAATGAGCAGTACTTC. Its translation is CASSFLAGGTYNEQYF.

CDR3 loop: CASRVAASSYNEQFF. For the CDR3, the DNA is TGTGCCAGTAGGGTAGCCGCGAGCTCCTACAATGAGCAGTTCTTC. V gene TRBV19 combines with J gene TRBJ2-1; unclear D gene. There are 15 residues in the CDR3. Germline CDR1 and CDR2: LNHDA and SQIVND (reference sequence). Trimming left V 6 bases short and J 0 bases short, with 12 bases between.

The gene calls are TRBV7-2 and TRBJ2-5; D ambiguous. CDR3 size: 14 residues. V dropped 2 bases and J dropped 5 bases, with 12 bases sitting between them. Germline CDR1 reads SGHTA; CDR2 reads FQGNSA. Written as DNA, the CDR3 is TGTGCCAGCAGCTTATCTTCCTTTACGGAGACCCAGTACTTC. This sequence encodes CASSLSSFTETQYF.

There are a few counts of this clonotype. The rearrangement links TRBV11-2 to TRBJ2-1; D unclear. Trimming cost V 1 base and J 0 bases, with 13 bases left between them. CDR1 is SGHAT and CDR2 is FQNNGV in the germline V gene. This CDR3 spans 17 amino acids. CDR3 loop: CASSLAAPMSSYNEQFF. DNA for the CDR3: TGTGCCAGCAGCTTAGCCGCCCCCATGAGCTCCTACAATGAGCAGTTCTTC.

The chain carries TRBV20-1 and TRBJ1-1; D remains unclear. CDR1 is DFQATT, CDR2 SNEGSKA, per germline (reference sequence). CDR3 length: 13 amino acids. Trimming cost V 3 bases and J 5 bases, with 13 bases left between them. The CDR3 DNA follows: TGCAGTGCTAGGGCTACCCGGAGGACTGAAGCTTTCTTT. Translating it yields CSARATRRTEAFF.

The table lists this clonotype with a few counts. The chain recombines TRBV20-1 with TRBJ1-2; D call uncertain. V lost 5 bases and J 5 bases, leaving 18 bases between the germline ends. The CDR3 has 14 residues. Per germline, CDR1 DFQATT and CDR2 SNEGSKA (reference sequence). In nucleotides, the CDR3 is TGCAGTGCTCGTCGACTCGGGCCTAGATATGGCTACACCTTC. The encoded protein is CSARRLGPRYGYTF.

This clonotype has a handful of counts. The V and J genes are TRBV5-1 and TRBJ2-7; unclear D gene. This CDR3 has 14 residues. V lost 0 bases, J lost 1 base, and 8 bases lay in between. Germline V lookup: CDR1 SGHRS, CDR2 YFSETQ. The CDR3 sequence: CASSLAVFSYEQYF. The CDR3 bases are TGCGCCAGCAGCTTGGCTGTCTTTTCCTACGAGCAGTACTTC.